The rows below give T cell receptor beta chains drawn from one sample of a study of cytomegalovirus exposure and HLA in healthy donors. Clones were sequenced by immunoSEQ multiplex PCR, and TCRdb holds only the in-frame ones, with some missing. The listing contains about 130,000 clones. Sequences were obtained from PBMCs. These TCRs come from a man between 18 and 29 years old in good health and CMV-seronegative. Both conserved end residues are part of each CDR3. Fields, in order: D gene, J gene, CDR3 length, V gene, CDR3 DNA, CDR3 protein. D genes are given only for firm matches.

TRBD1	TRBJ2-7	13	TRBV5-8	TGTGCCAGCAGCCAGGACAGGGTCTACGAGCAGTACTTC	CASSQDRVYEQYF
TRBD1	TRBJ1-2	14	TRBV6-5	TGTGCCAGCACCCCAGGGACAGGGGGCGGCGGCTACACCTTC	CASTPGTGGGGYTF
TRBD2	TRBJ2-7	15	TRBV5-8	TGTGCCATCAGGGGACTAGCGGGGGGGAACTACGAGCAGTACTTC	CAIRGLAGGNYEQYF
.	TRBJ1-6	16	TRBV5-6	TGTGCCAGCAGCCTAACGAACAGGGTTAGGAATTCACCCCTCCACTTT	CASSLTNRVRNSPLHF
.	TRBJ2-2	16	TRBV7-9	TGTGCCAGCAGTCCCCCCGGCAGGGGAAACACCGGGGAGCTGTTTTTT	CASSPPGRGNTGELFF
.	TRBJ2-1	14	TRBV4-2	TGTGCCAGCAGCCAAGATTCCGGACAAGATGAGCAGTTCTTC	CASSQDSGQDEQFF
TRBD2	TRBJ2-7	15	TRBV7-2	TGTGCCAGCAGCCCAGCGGGGCAGGTCACCTACGAGCAGTACTTC	CASSPAGQVTYEQYF
.	TRBJ2-7	11	TRBV6-5	TGTGCCAGCAGTTCGAGATACGAGCAGTACTTC	CASSSRYEQYF
.	TRBJ1-5	15	TRBV5-1	TGCGCCAGCAGCCCTGACACGCCGGCCAATCAGCCCCAGCATTTT	CASSPDTPANQPQHF
.	TRBJ1-1	13	TRBV25-1	TGTGCCAGCCGTATCCAGGGGAAGAGTGAAGCTTTCTTT	CASRIQGKSEAFF
TRBD2	TRBJ2-1	16	TRBV4-3	TGCGCCAGCAGCCAAGTTGCGGGAGGATCCTACAATGAGCAGTTCTTC	CASSQVAGGSYNEQFF
TRBD2	TRBJ2-7	15	TRBV2	TGTGCCAGCAGTCTACGAGCGGGGGGCCCAGACGAGCAGTACTTC	CASSLRAGGPDEQYF
.	TRBJ1-1	15	TRBV29-1	TGCAGCGTTGTAATGTTTGGGCAGACCTACACTGAAGCTTTCTTT	CSVVMFGQTYTEAFF
.	TRBJ2-3	15	TRBV9	TGTGCCAGCAGCGGCGCAGCGACCAGCACAGATACGCAGTATTTT	CASSGAATSTDTQYF
.	TRBJ2-5	15	TRBV28	TGTGCCAGCAGTCAACGGGACAAGGGAAGAGAGACCCAGTACTTC	CASSQRDKGRETQYF
.	TRBJ1-2	14	TRBV14	TGTGCCAGCAGCCAAGGGACGGCGGGGGGTGGCTACACCTTC	CASSQGTAGGGYTF
.	TRBJ2-7	12	TRBV7-2	TGTGCCAGCAGCGCCTACTCCTACGAGCAGTACTTC	CASSAYSYEQYF
.	TRBJ2-7	15	TRBV7-9	TGTGCCAGCAGCAAAGGGGCAGGGTTGTCCTACGAGCAGTACTTC	CASSKGAGLSYEQYF
.	TRBJ1-1	15	TRBV19	TGTGCCAGTAGTATAGCGCCGATAGGGAGGACTGAAGCTTTCTTT	CASSIAPIGRTEAFF
TRBD1	TRBJ2-7	14	TRBV28	TGTGCCAGCAGTTCCCGACAGGGGGCGTACGAGCAGTACTTC	CASSSRQGAYEQYF
.	TRBJ2-4	16	TRBV5-1	TGCGCCAGCAGCCCTCCGGGGGGCTGGTCCAAAAACATTCAGTACTTC	CASSPPGGWSKNIQYF
TRBD2	TRBJ2-5	14	TRBV4-3	TGCGCCAGCAGCCAAGGGACGGGGGGAGAGACCCAGTACTTC	CASSQGTGGETQYF
.	TRBJ2-3	15	TRBV7-7	TGTGCCAGCAGCCCAAGCTCCTCTAGCACAGATACGCAGTATTTT	CASSPSSSSTDTQYF
.	TRBJ2-3	15	TRBV18	TGTGCCAGCTCACCAAGGGGGATCCGCACAGATACGCAGTATTTT	CASSPRGIRTDTQYF
.	TRBJ1-2	10	TRBV30	TGTGCCTGGAGTACCGGGGGCTACACCTTC	CAWSTGGYTF
TRBD1	TRBJ1-2	15	TRBV7-2	TGTGCCAGCAGCTTGGCTCCAGGGGGCAAGCATGGCTACACCTTC	CASSLAPGGKHGYTF
TRBD1	TRBJ2-7	14	TRBV2	TGTGCCACCTCGCGGACAGGGGGCCCCTACGAGCAGTACTTC	CATSRTGGPYEQYF
.	TRBJ2-1	14	TRBV6-4	TGTGCCAGCAGCCCCAGCGCGAACTACAATGAGCAGTTCTTC	CASSPSANYNEQFF